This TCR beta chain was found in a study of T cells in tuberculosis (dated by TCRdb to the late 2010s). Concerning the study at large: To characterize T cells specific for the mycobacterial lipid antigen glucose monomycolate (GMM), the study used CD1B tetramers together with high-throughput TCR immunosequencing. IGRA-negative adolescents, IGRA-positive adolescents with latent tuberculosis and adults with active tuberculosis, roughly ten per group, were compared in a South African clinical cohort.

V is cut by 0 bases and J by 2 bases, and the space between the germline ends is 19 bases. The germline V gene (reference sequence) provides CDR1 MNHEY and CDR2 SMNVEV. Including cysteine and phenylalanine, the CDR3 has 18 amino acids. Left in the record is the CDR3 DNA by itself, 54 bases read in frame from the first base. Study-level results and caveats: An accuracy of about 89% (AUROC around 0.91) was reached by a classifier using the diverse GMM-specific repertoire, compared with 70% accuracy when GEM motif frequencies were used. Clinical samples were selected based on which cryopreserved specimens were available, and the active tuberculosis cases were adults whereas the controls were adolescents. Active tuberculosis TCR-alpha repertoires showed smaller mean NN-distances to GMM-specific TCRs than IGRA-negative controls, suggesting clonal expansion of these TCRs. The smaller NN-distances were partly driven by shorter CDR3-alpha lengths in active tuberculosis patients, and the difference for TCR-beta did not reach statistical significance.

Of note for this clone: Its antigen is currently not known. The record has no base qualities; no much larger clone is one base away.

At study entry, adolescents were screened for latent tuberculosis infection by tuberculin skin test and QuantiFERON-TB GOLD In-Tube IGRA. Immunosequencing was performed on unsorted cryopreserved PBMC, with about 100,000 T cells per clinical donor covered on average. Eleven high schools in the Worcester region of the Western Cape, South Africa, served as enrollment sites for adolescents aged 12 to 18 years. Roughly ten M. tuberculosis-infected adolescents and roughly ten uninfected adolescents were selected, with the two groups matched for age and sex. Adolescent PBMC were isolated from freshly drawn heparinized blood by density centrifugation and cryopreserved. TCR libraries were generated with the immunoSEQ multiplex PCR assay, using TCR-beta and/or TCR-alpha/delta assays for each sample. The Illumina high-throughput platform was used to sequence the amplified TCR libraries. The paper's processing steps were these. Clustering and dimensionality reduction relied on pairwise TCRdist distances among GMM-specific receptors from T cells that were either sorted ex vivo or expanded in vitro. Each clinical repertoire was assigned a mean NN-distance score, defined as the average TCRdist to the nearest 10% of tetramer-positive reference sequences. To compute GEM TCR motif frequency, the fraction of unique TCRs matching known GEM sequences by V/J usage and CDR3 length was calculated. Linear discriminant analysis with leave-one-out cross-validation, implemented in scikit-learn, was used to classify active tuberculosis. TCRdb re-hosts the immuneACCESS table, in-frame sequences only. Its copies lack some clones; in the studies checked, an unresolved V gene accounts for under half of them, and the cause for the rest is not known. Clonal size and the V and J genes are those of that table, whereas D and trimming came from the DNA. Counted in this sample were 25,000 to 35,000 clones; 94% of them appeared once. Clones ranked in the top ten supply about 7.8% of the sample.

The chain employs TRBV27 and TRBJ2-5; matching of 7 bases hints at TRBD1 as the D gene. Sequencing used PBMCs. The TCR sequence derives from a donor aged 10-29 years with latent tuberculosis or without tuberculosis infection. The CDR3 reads CASSLSFGGDRSQETQYF. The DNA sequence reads TGTGCCAGCAGTTTATCGTTCGGAGGGGACAGATCTCAAGAGACCCAGTACTTC.